Listed below are T cell receptor beta chains from one sample, sequenced in a study of blood T cell repertoires in COVID-19. Only in-frame clones appear in the TCRdb table, and some are missing; sequencing was by immunoSEQ multiplex PCR. The repertoire holds some 220,000 clones, with more than 75% as singletons. Sequenced input: peripheral blood. These receptors were taken from a human donor in a cohort sampled during active COVID-19. CDR3s include the opening cysteine and the closing phenylalanine or tryptophan. The D gene is left open where the match is weak. Part of the rows lack a size; the others show once, few, many or a class for expanded clones.

d_call clone_size j_call v_call cdr3_aa cdr3_nt
. few TRBJ1-1 TRBV5-1 CASSSAPQGSGTEAFF TGCGCCAGCAGCTCTGCCCCACAGGGATCAGGCACTGAAGCTTTCTTT
. few TRBJ1-1 TRBV7-9 CASSFQDSSTEAFF TGTGCCAGCAGCTTCCAGGACAGTTCGACTGAAGCTTTCTTT
. . TRBJ2-3 TRBV9 CASSVASTQYF TGTGCCAGCAGCGTAGCCAGTACGCAGTATTTT
TRBD1 . TRBJ1-4 TRBV10-3 CAISEWTGRKGKLFF TGTGCCATCAGTGAATGGACAGGGAGGAAGGGAAAACTGTTTTTT
TRBD2 . TRBJ2-7 TRBV3-1/TRBV3-2 CASSRLAGEQYF TGTGCCAGCAGCCGACTAGCGGGGGAGCAGTACTTC
TRBD2 . TRBJ2-1 TRBV29-1 CSVIKLAGVGNEQFF TGCAGCGTCATAAAACTAGCGGGAGTCGGCAATGAGCAGTTCTTC
TRBD1 . TRBJ2-2 TRBV5-4 CASSLKGASTGELFF TGTGCCAGCAGCTTGAAGGGGGCGAGCACCGGGGAGCTGTTTTTT
TRBD1 . TRBJ2-7 TRBV18 CASSEGQGIYEQYF TGTGCCAGCTCGGAGGGACAGGGAATCTACGAGCAGTACTTC
TRBD1 . TRBJ1-5 TRBV28 CASSWGSGGEQPQHF TGTGCCAGCAGCTGGGGATCAGGGGGCGAACAGCCCCAGCATTTT
. few TRBJ2-7 TRBV28 CASSTGQGEQYF TGTGCCAGCAGTACAGGGCAGGGCGAGCAGTACTTC
. once TRBJ2-3 TRBV29-1 CSVVWVASSTDTQYF TGCAGCGTTGTCTGGGTAGCGTCTAGCACAGATACGCAGTATTTT
TRBD1 few TRBJ1-5 TRBV6-2/TRBV6-3 CASSYSKGRGQAGDQPQHF TGTGCCAGCAGTTACTCCAAAGGGCGCGGACAGGCCGGAGATCAGCCCCAGCATTTT
TRBD2 few TRBJ2-7 TRBV13 CASSSGLAGVEQYF TGTGCCAGCAGCTCGGGACTAGCGGGAGTCGAGCAGTACTTC
. . TRBJ1-2 TRBV15 CATSRDRSTLYGYTF TGTGCCACCAGCAGAGATCGGTCAACGCTCTATGGCTACACCTTC
. . TRBJ1-5 TRBV5-1 CASSLGGEAQPQHF TGCGCCAGCAGCTTGGGTGGTGAGGCTCAGCCCCAGCATTTT
. . TRBJ1-6 TRBV9 CASSVVGQNSPLHF TGTGCCAGCAGCGTAGTGGGCCAGAATTCACCCCTCCACTTT
TRBD2 . TRBJ2-1 TRBV11-3 CASSLEGTSGNEQFF TGTGCCAGCAGCTTAGAAGGGACTAGCGGCAATGAGCAGTTCTTC
TRBD1 . TRBJ1-1 TRBV25-1 CASSGQGATEAFF TGTGCCAGCAGTGGACAGGGGGCCACTGAAGCTTTCTTT
. . TRBJ2-1 TRBV27 CASNERTRVRNEQFF TGTGCCAGCAACGAACGGACCAGGGTGAGAAATGAGCAGTTCTTC
. . TRBJ2-7 TRBV13 CASSPQFYEQYF TGTGCCAGCAGCCCCCAGTTTTACGAGCAGTACTTC
. . TRBJ2-5 TRBV5-8 CASSLDDRQETQYF TGTGCCAGCAGCTTGGATGACAGGCAAGAGACCCAGTACTTC
TRBD1 few TRBJ1-2 TRBV18 CASSPPPGQTAYGYTF TGTGCCAGCTCACCACCTCCGGGACAGACCGCCTATGGCTACACCTTC
TRBD1 once TRBJ1-1 TRBV7-8 CASSLEAQGDTEAFF TGTGCCAGCAGCTTAGAGGCCCAGGGGGACACTGAAGCTTTCTTT
TRBD1 . TRBJ2-7 TRBV9 CASSAGDSSYEQYF TGTGCCAGCAGCGCCGGGGACAGCTCCTACGAGCAGTACTTC
. . TRBJ2-5 TRBV28 CATGMRKTQYF TGTGCCACCGGGATGCGGAAGACCCAGTACTTC
TRBD2 . TRBJ2-1 TRBV9 CASSVEAGGVNEQFF TGTGCCAGCAGCGTAGAGGCGGGAGGTGTCAATGAGCAGTTCTTC
TRBD1 . TRBJ2-1 TRBV24-1 CATSDFRDRGRVEQFF TGTGCCACCAGTGATTTTAGGGACAGGGGTAGAGTTGAGCAGTTCTTC
TRBD1 . TRBJ1-5 TRBV19 CASSLGTGAPLGNQPQHF TGTGCCAGTAGTTTGGGGACAGGGGCGCCCCTGGGGAATCAGCCCCAGCATTTT
. . TRBJ1-3 TRBV15 CATSGTPSSGNTIYF TGTGCCACCAGCGGCACTCCTAGCTCTGGAAACACCATATATTTT
. . TRBJ2-6 TRBV5-1 CASSLVGVGISGANVLTF TGCGCCAGCAGCTTGGTTGGAGTCGGTATCTCTGGGGCCAACGTCCTGACTTTC
. . TRBJ2-7 TRBV28 CASSLDSTSYEQYF TGTGCCAGCAGTTTAGACTCAACTTCCTACGAGCAGTACTTC
TRBD1 . TRBJ1-4 TRBV9 CASSVHRGDNEKLFF TGTGCCAGCAGCGTTCACAGGGGAGACAATGAAAAACTGTTTTTT
. . TRBJ2-1 TRBV30 CAFGGPNEQFF TGTGCCTTCGGGGGGCCGAATGAGCAGTTCTTC
TRBD1 . TRBJ1-2 TRBV19 CASSISGQAKGYTF TGTGCCAGTAGTATCTCGGGACAGGCTAAAGGCTACACCTTC
. . TRBJ1-6 TRBV6-6 CASSYSAINSPLHF TGTGCCAGCAGTTACTCCGCTATTAATTCACCCCTCCACTTT
. . TRBJ2-1 TRBV5-4 CASSLGAGGSYNEQFF TGTGCCAGCAGCTTGGGCGCCGGGGGTTCCTACAATGAGCAGTTCTTC
. . TRBJ1-2 TRBV27 CASSLRDSLYGYTF TGTGCCAGCAGTTTACGCGACAGCTTGTATGGCTACACCTTC
. . TRBJ2-2 TRBV5-1 CASSGAVTGELFF TGCGCCAGCAGCGGCGCGGTCACCGGGGAGCTGTTTTTT
TRBD1 once TRBJ1-5 TRBV28 CASSTHRTGKHQPQHF TGTGCCAGCAGTACCCACAGGACAGGGAAACATCAGCCCCAGCATTTT
. . TRBJ1-5 TRBV7-2 CASSSSRGSNQPQHF TGTGCCAGCAGCTCTTCCCGGGGTAGCAATCAGCCCCAGCATTTT
. . TRBJ1-5 TRBV2 CASSERVEDPPLNQPQHF TGTGCCAGCAGTGAGAGGGTGGAGGATCCCCCCCTCAATCAGCCCCAGCATTTT
TRBD2 . TRBJ2-3 TRBV18 CASSPPGLAGGSDTQYF TGTGCCAGCTCACCACCAGGACTAGCGGGGGGTTCAGATACGCAGTATTTT
. . TRBJ1-3 TRBV28 CASSTSGAGNTIYF TGTGCCAGCAGTACCTCGGGAGCTGGAAACACCATATATTTT
TRBD1 . TRBJ1-2 TRBV6-1 CASSEIGTGGESRGYTF TGTGCCAGCAGTGAAATAGGGACAGGGGGCGAGTCACGAGGCTACACCTTC
TRBD2 . TRBJ2-1 TRBV9 CASSAGTSGEQFF TGTGCCAGCAGCGCCGGGACTAGCGGTGAGCAGTTCTTC
. . TRBJ1-6 TRBV6-5 CASNSQNGSPLHF TGTGCCAGCAACTCCCAAAACGGTTCACCCCTCCACTTT
. . TRBJ2-7 TRBV3-1/TRBV3-2 CASSQDLTRANEQYF TGTGCCAGCAGCCAAGATCTCACCAGGGCGAACGAGCAGTACTTC
TRBD1 . TRBJ1-2 TRBV7-9 CASSLATGGHGYTF TGTGCCAGCAGCTTAGCGACAGGGGGGCATGGCTACACCTTC
. . TRBJ2-3 TRBV5-1 CASSLIVSTDTQYF TGCGCCAGCAGCTTGATTGTAAGCACAGATACGCAGTATTTT
TRBD1 . TRBJ1-4 TRBV18 CASSLAGQGTGKLFF TGTGCCAGCTCATTGGCGGGACAGGGGACAGGAAAACTGTTTTTT
TRBD2 . TRBJ2-1 TRBV6-1 CASSEAVGDQGLAAYNEQFF TGTGCCAGCAGTGAAGCTGTAGGAGATCAGGGACTAGCGGCCTACAATGAGCAGTTCTTC
. . TRBJ2-5 TRBV6-2/TRBV6-3 CASSYKGRETQYF TGTGCCAGCAGTTATAAGGGGCGTGAGACCCAGTACTTC
. . TRBJ1-1 TRBV6-6 CASSYERGMNTEAFF TGTGCCAGCAGTTATGAAAGGGGCATGAACACTGAAGCTTTCTTT
TRBD1 . TRBJ1-1 TRBV7-9 CASSAGQGWDTEAFF TGTGCCAGCAGCGCGGGACAGGGATGGGACACTGAAGCTTTCTTT
. . TRBJ1-6 TRBV6-5 CATNMARGYNSPLHF TGTGCCACCAACATGGCCAGGGGCTATAATTCACCCCTCCACTTT
. . TRBJ2-5 TRBV7-9 CASSFGGYLQETQYF TGTGCCAGCAGCTTCGGGGGATACCTCCAAGAGACCCAGTACTTC
. few TRBJ1-6 TRBV5-1 CASSVNTNSPLHF TGCGCCAGCAGCGTAAACACAAATTCACCCCTCCACTTT
. few TRBJ1-1 TRBV7-9 CASSPGEGKAFF TGTGCCAGCAGCCCAGGGGAGGGGAAAGCTTTCTTT
. once TRBJ1-2 TRBV7-2 CASSFRVEGGGYTF TGTGCCAGCAGCTTTCGCGTGGAGGGTGGTGGCTACACCTTC